This TCR beta chain was sequenced during a study of Tregs in tolerant kidney transplant recipients. V was pared by 8 bases and J by 4 bases, with 15 bases between. The CDR3 runs 14 residues. Per the germline V gene, CDR1 is MDHEN and CDR2 is SYDVKM. CD4+CD25+CD127- Tregs, CD4+CD25- non-Tregs, CD4 and CD8 cells were sorted. The repertoire was sequenced with immunoSEQ multiplex PCR; TCRdb's copy has only in-frame clones and lacks some. The profile shows approximately 99,000 clones, 90% of them singletons. Source: CD4+ T cells from blood, taken before the transplant. This clonotype was sampled from a human donor who received a combined kidney and bone marrow transplant. The rearrangement uses TRBV28 and TRBJ1-5, with D possibly being TRBD1 (5 bases). The CDR3 region is CASRSSGYNQPQHF. CDR3 DNA sequence: TGTGCCAGCCGCTCGTCAGGGTATAATCAGCCCCAGCATTTT.